What follows describes a single TCR beta chain. A few counts support this clonotype. Its specific antigen is unknown. Base qualities are not provided; no much larger clone lies one nucleotide away. TCR beta CDR3 regions were amplified from RNA transcripts for repertoire sequencing. HTBI primers and the Qiagen OneStep RT-PCR kit were used in a first-round RT-PCR, which was followed by a second-round multiplex PCR, size selection and purification. Sequencing of the libraries was carried out on an Illumina HiSeq2000 in paired-end mode with 100 bp reads. In the authors' own workflow: SOAPnuke was used to process the reads, throwing out any read that had adapters, had uncalled bases, had a mean Phred below 15, or lacked an exact constant-primer or identifier match. COPE v1.2.5 was used to merge high-quality paired reads. Each unique nucleotide sequence was defined as a clonotype, and clonotypes were aligned to IMGT TRB V, D and J references with MiTCR v1.1. Analysis was restricted to V-J combinations with a frequency above 0.0001, which covered 98% to 99.2% of repertoires. For each V-J combination, a TCR clonal expansion and chaos score was defined as F50 clonal expansion divided by the chaos observed in the TCRdist matrix. Features were reduced by Welch's t-statistics and random forest to approximately 12 V-J combinations, which fed a naive Bayes classifier. The similarity between thyroid and blood repertoires was quantified using the Morisita-Horn index. TCRdb reran the public reads through fastp at Q25 and MiXCR, keeping productive beta chains. Rows with a matching CDR3 protein are joined into one entry that keeps the most common DNA and genes. What appears here as the V and J calls and clone size reflects TCRdb's work, not the paper's. This sample gives hundreds of thousands of distinct CDR3 sequences in total; 35% to 45% of them show up just once. The ten largest clones capture more than 3% of the sample.

Ophthalmopathy patients had moderately to severely active disease, Clinical Activity Score of at least 3, NOSPECS grade of at least 4, and disease duration under 3 months. Patients with other autoimmune diseases, uncontrolled infections, pregnancy or lactation were excluded. Diagnosis was based on clinical symptoms, serum thyroxine, TRAb, thyroid ultrasound and orbital computed tomography. Ficoll-Paque density gradient centrifugation was used to isolate PBMCs from about 10 ml of fresh peripheral blood. Total RNA was extracted using Trizol reagent, and RNA quality was checked on an Agilent 2100 Bioanalyzer. The sample is drawn from a study of Graves' ophthalmopathy and Graves' hyperthyroidism (dated by TCRdb to the late 2010s). In terms of the full investigation: Peripheral blood was collected at initial diagnosis, prior to any treatment. To explore V-J signatures that distinguish ophthalmopathy from hyperthyroidism, a discovery set of 100 patients was enrolled, made up of 40 to 45 with ophthalmopathy and some 56 with stable hyperthyroidism. In total, approximately 130 blood samples were TCR-sequenced: fewer than 50 ophthalmopathy, under 85 hyperthyroidism and about 17 hyperthyroidism-to-ophthalmopathy patients. T-cell repertoires of thyroid tissue and blood were compared in six hyperthyroidism patients. To tell Graves' ophthalmopathy apart from Graves' hyperthyroidism, and to predict which patients would progress to ophthalmopathy, the study relied on TCR beta repertoire signatures. For independent validation, a separate cohort was made up of approximately 19 hyperthyroidism patients plus 17 patients who later progressed from hyperthyroidism to ophthalmopathy. Once sampling was done, hyperthyroidism patients were given methimazole at a starting dose of 30 mg daily, while ophthalmopathy patients were given high-dose intravenous methylprednisolone.

On the study overall, not on this receptor specifically: Sample size was not statistically predetermined, and group allocation was not concealed from the investigators. In cross-validation, the 13-signature model distinguished ophthalmopathy from stable hyperthyroidism with 85% to 90% sensitivity and around 81% specificity, and in the test set the corresponding values were approximately 79% and 70%. In validation, the model predicted ophthalmopathy progression with 70.59% sensitivity and about 73% specificity; some 13 predicted patients were CT-confirmed with GO in a median of 6.5 months. Most of the expanded thyroid clonotypes with a frequency above 0.001 were also detected in blood, and it was suggested that the thyroid immune response may be reflected by blood repertoires.

Per the germline V gene, SGHRS is the CDR1 and YFSETQ is the CDR2. V lost 2 bases and J lost 9 bases, and the count of bases not matched to a germline gene is 21. The CDR3, cysteine through phenylalanine, is 18 amino acids long. Of all the DNA, just the CDR3 is kept, 54 bases in frame from base 1. The chain couples TRBV5-1 to TRBJ2-7, with 9 middle bases fitting TRBD1. The sequence derives from an adult man with Graves' ophthalmopathy. What was sequenced was peripheral blood. The CDR3 corresponds to CASSFFVSGTGPTVGQYF. The sequenced DNA: TGCGCCAGCAGCTTTTTCGTCTCCGGGACAGGGCCAACAGTGGGGCAGTACTTC.